This entry lists 6 T cell receptor beta chains sequenced from one sample in a study of CD8 T cells in Susac syndrome. RNA in amounts of about 0.5 to 1 ug was reverse transcribed with random hexamers. MiXCR, run by TCRdb on the immunoSEQ multiplex PCR reads, gives a single entry per CDR3 protein. Among some 150,000 distinct CDR3 sequences listed, approximately 96% were seen once. Sequencing input: CD8+ T cells from PBMCs. The receptors derive from a human donor with multiple sclerosis.

This clonotype appeared a single time. This chain connects TRBV20-1 to TRBJ1-1, with D maybe TRBD1 (6 bases). CDR3 length: 14 residues. The germline V gene encodes CDR1 DFQATT and CDR2 SNEGSKA (reference sequence). V lost 1 base and J 3 bases, leaving 12 bases between the germline ends. CDR3 residues: CSARGTPGDTEAFF. The CDR3 DNA reads TGCAGTGCTAGAGGCACCCCAGGGGACACTGAAGCTTTCTTT.

This chain joins TRBV27 and TRBJ1-2; D remains unclear. V lost 4 bases to trimming and J lost 0 bases, with 6 bases between them. The CDR3 contains 13 residues. Per germline, CDR1 MNHEY and CDR2 SMNVEV (reference sequence). Here the CDR3 reads CASSYLPNYGYTF. CDR3 in DNA: TGTGCCAGCAGTTACCTCCCTAACTATGGCTACACCTTC.

The CDR3 nucleotides read TGTGCCACCAGTGCGAGGGGGAACTATGGCTACACCTTC. This gives the protein CATSARGNYGYTF. The rearrangement uses TRBV24-1 and TRBJ1-2; TRBD1 is a possible D gene (6 bases). Germline V lookup: CDR1 KGHDR, CDR2 SFDVKD. Trimming stripped 5 bases from V and 2 bases from J, with 8 bases between. The CDR3 totals 13 residues.

This chain uses TRBV7-2 with TRBJ2-2; TRBD1 matches 9 bases. This CDR3 has 17 amino acids. Per the germline V gene, CDR1 is SGHTA and CDR2 is FQGNSA. The V gene end was trimmed by 7 bases and the J gene end by 1 base; junction bases not matched to a gene: 10. This chain's CDR3 is CASNLSPGQGNTGELFF. The CDR3 DNA follows: TGTGCCAGCAACCTATCCCCGGGACAGGGGAACACCGGGGAGCTGTTTTTT.

The chain is built from TRBV3-1 and TRBJ2-1, with 9 positions matching TRBD2. Germline V gives CDR1 LGHDT, CDR2 YNNKEL (reference sequence). Unmatched junction bases numbered 19, after V lost 4 bases and J lost 6 bases. CDR3 length: 19 amino acids. As DNA, the CDR3 is TGTGCCAGCAGCCCCCCAAGAGCGGGGGGACTCGCGAGAATCAATGAGCAGTTCTTC. It translates to CASSPPRAGGLARINEQFF.

The chain carries TRBV2 and TRBJ1-2; a possible D gene is TRBD1 (6 bases). Germline lookup yields CDR1 SNHLY and CDR2 FYNNEI. This CDR3 region has 12 residues. With 10 bases removed from V and 5 bases from J, the gap between germline ends came to 14 bases. The CDR3: CATAVTGYGYTF. CDR3 DNA sequence: TGTGCCACCGCAGTGACAGGATATGGCTACACCTTC.